These 10 T cell receptor beta chains were all obtained from the same sample, sequenced in a study of cytotoxic CD8 clonotypes in ibrutinib-treated CLL. Libraries were prepared by immunoSEQ multiplex PCR; TCRdb keeps only in-frame clonotypes and omits some of them. This sample has about 140,000 clones, with approximately 80% found just once. Sequencing was performed on PBMCs, taken after 36 months of ibrutinib treatment. These receptors were obtained from a human donor with chronic lymphocytic leukemia.

This clone was seen only once. This sequence joins TRBV2 and TRBJ2-2; no definite D call. The V end lost 11 bases, the J end lost 5 bases, and 6 bases lay between the germline ends. The CDR3 has 10 amino acids. Looked up from germline, CDR1 is SNHLY and CDR2 is FYNNEI. As DNA, the CDR3 is TGTGCCGGAAGGACCGGGGAGCTGTTTTTT. Translating it yields CAGRTGELFF.

V and J are TRBV29-1 and TRBJ2-3; D is uncertain. This CDR3 region has 11 residues. V lost 4 bases and J lost 6, with 8 bases in between. Germline V gives CDR1 SQVTM, CDR2 ANQGSEA. CDR3 bases: TGCAGCGTTGTATCCGGGGATACGCAGTATTTT. It yields the protein CSVVSGDTQYF.

The rearrangement links TRBV7-9 to TRBJ1-1; D not resolved. This CDR3 has 13 amino acids. Looked up from germline, CDR1 is SEHNR and CDR2 is FQNEAQ (reference sequence). With 5 bases removed from V and 1 base from J, the gap between germline ends came to 8 bases. Written as DNA, the CDR3 is TGTGCCAGCAGCCGCCCCCCGAACACTGAAGCTTTCTTT. Translation: CASSRPPNTEAFF. Using reference TRBV7-9 and TRBJ1-1 for the parts outside the CDR3, the full variable domain is DTGVSQNPRHKITKRGQNVTFRCDPISEHNRLYWYRQTLGQGPEFLTYFQNEAQLEKSRLLSDRFSAERPKGSFSTLEIQRTEQGDSAMYLCASSRPPNTEAFFGQGTRLTVV.

J is TRBJ2-5 and V is TRBV14, with 9 bases aligning to TRBD2. Trimming took 2 bases from V and 4 from J; bases not matched to a gene: 11. From germline, CDR1 is SGHDN and CDR2 FVKESK. The CDR3 covers 17 residues. CDR3 protein: CASSQFLRGGLIETQYF. The CDR3 DNA reads TGTGCCAGCAGCCAATTCCTGCGGGGGGGCCTAATAGAGACCCAGTACTTC.

This clone has more than one count but fewer than ten. J is TRBJ1-1 and V is TRBV6-1; 7 bases fit TRBD1. V was clipped by 6 bases and J by 3 bases; unmatched bases: 7. Germline V gene lookup returns CDR1 MNHNS and CDR2 SASEGT. This CDR3 is 14 amino acids long. The CDR3 reads CASRRGLWDTEAFF. CDR3 DNA: TGTGCCAGCAGAAGGGGGCTTTGGGACACTGAAGCTTTCTTT.

V gene TRBV5-1 combines with J gene TRBJ2-3, with unresolved D. In germline, CDR1 is SGHRS, CDR2 YFSETQ. V lost 0 bases to trimming and J lost 1 base, with 12 bases between them. CDR3 length equals 16 residues. CDR3: CASSLAWTQGTDTQYF. In DNA, the CDR3 is TGCGCCAGCAGCTTGGCTTGGACCCAGGGCACAGATACGCAGTATTTT.

The chain combines TRBV7-3 with TRBJ2-3, with a weak D call TRBD2 (6 bases). This CDR3 region has 15 residues. Trimming took 3 bases from V and 6 from J, leaving 16 bases between them. Germline V gives CDR1 SGHTA, CDR2 FQGTGA. CDR3 bases: TGTGCCAGCAGCTTGACTATCGGGAGCTCGGATACGCAGTATTTT. The encoded protein is CASSLTIGSSDTQYF.

The CDR3 DNA sequence: TGTGCCAGCAGGACAGTGAGCTCCTACAATGAGCAGTTCTTC. Its protein product is CASRTVSSYNEQFF. V gene TRBV6-5 combines with J gene TRBJ2-1, with D tentatively TRBD1 (5 bases). Trimming cost V 6 bases and J 0 bases, with 9 bases left between them. The CDR3 extends over 14 amino acids. Germline V lookup: CDR1 MNHEY, CDR2 SVGAGI.

The chain carries TRBV28 and TRBJ2-5; 10 bases match TRBD1. Germline V gene data show CDR1 as MDHEN and CDR2 as SYDVKM. The V gene end was trimmed by 4 bases and the J gene end by 5 bases; junction bases not matched to a gene: 7. The CDR3 is made up of 15 amino acids. The CDR3 spells CASSSLTGGSETQYF. For the CDR3, the DNA is TGTGCCAGCAGTTCGCTGACAGGGGGCTCGGAGACCCAGTACTTC.

The chain employs TRBV7-9 and TRBJ1-2; no reliable D call. Per the germline V gene, CDR1 is SEHNR and CDR2 is FQNEAQ (reference sequence). V dropped 5 bases and J dropped 8 bases, with 24 bases sitting between them. The CDR3 is made up of 16 amino acids. CDR3 coding DNA: TGTGCCAGCAGCGCTGGCGTGGTGGTTCCGGGTAGGGGCTACACCTTC. This translates into CASSAGVVVPGRGYTF.